These 23 T cell receptor beta chains came from one sample sequenced in a study of cytomegalovirus exposure and HLA in healthy donors (dated by TCRdb to about 2017). Libraries were constructed by the immunoSEQ multiplex PCR assay. For the multiplex PCR, a mixture combining 60 forward primers for TCR Vbeta segments and 13 reverse primers for TCR Jbeta segments was used. TCRdb stores this immuneACCESS table with in-frame sequences only. Part of the clones is absent; in the studies checked, under half of the shortfall reflects unresolved V genes, and no reason is known for the rest. The sample table records about 200,000 clones; roughly 80% of these occur just once. Roughly 2.5% of the sample lies in the top ten. Input material: PBMCs. These receptors originate from a woman aged 40 to 50 in good health and CMV-seronegative.

The chain recombines TRBV5-6 with TRBJ1-2, with a possible D match to TRBD1 (6 bases). The CDR3 runs 15 residues. V dropped 3 bases and J dropped 8 bases, with 20 bases sitting between them. CDR1 is SGHDT, CDR2 YYEEEE, per germline. This chain's CDR3 is CASSWAAGDEGGYTF. As DNA, the CDR3 is TGTGCCAGCAGCTGGGCGGCAGGGGATGAGGGAGGCTACACCTTC.

The J gene is TRBJ2-7, the V gene TRBV11-2, with a weak D call TRBD2 (5 bases). CDR1 SGHAT and CDR2 FQNNGV come from the germline V gene. CDR3 length: 15 amino acids. Trimming left V 1 base short and J 5 bases short, with 15 bases between. The CDR3 reads CASSLGVTGINEQYF. CDR3 DNA sequence: TGTGCCAGCAGCTTAGGCGTCACGGGGATAAACGAGCAGTACTTC.

The V gene is TRBV27, the J gene TRBJ2-1; 11 bases match TRBD1. Germline loops: CDR1 MNHEY, CDR2 SMNVEV (reference sequence). The J segment lost 8 bases and the V segment lost 10 bases, leaving 10 bases of the junction unmatched. CDR3 length equals 14 residues. CDR3 bases: TGTGCCACCCTGATCTGGACAGGGGGCGATGAGCAGTTCTTC. Its translation is CATLIWTGGDEQFF.

The chain couples TRBV5-1 to TRBJ2-1, with 7 bases lining up with TRBD1. This CDR3 is built from 14 residues. Germline V CDR1 and CDR2: SGHRS, YFSETQ. V lost 0 bases to trimming and J lost 6 bases; unmatched junction nucleotides: 3. In DNA form, the CDR3 reads TGCGCCAGCAGCTTGGGACAGGGCAGCAATGAGCAGTTCTTC. Its translation: CASSLGQGSNEQFF.

This clone was seen a single time. The chain uses TRBV4-1 and TRBJ2-7; 13 bases map to TRBD2. The CDR3 extends over 18 amino acids. The ends lost 3 bases at V and 2 bases at J; junction bases unmatched: 10. Germline V lookup: CDR1 MGHRA, CDR2 YSYEKL. The CDR3 coding sequence is TGCGCCAGCAGCCAGGACAGACTAGCGGGAGGACTAACCTACGAGCAGTACTTC. Encoded protein: CASSQDRLAGGLTYEQYF.

The rearrangement links TRBV11-2 to TRBJ2-6, with 9 bases identical to TRBD2. J lost 0 bases, V lost 8 bases, and 5 bases had no gene match. The length of the CDR3 is 16 residues. CDR1 is SGHAT and CDR2 is FQNNGV in the germline V gene. The CDR3 sequence: CASAGGLSSGANVLTF. The CDR3 DNA reads as TGTGCCAGCGCGGGGGGGTTAAGCTCTGGGGCCAACGTCCTGACTTTC.

J is TRBJ2-5 and V is TRBV19; weak D call: TRBD1 (5 bases). This CDR3 comprises 15 residues. V was clipped by 5 bases and J by 1 base, with 14 bases between them. The V gene's germline CDR1 is LNHDA and CDR2 SQIVND (reference sequence). CDR3 nucleotides: TGTGCCAGTAGTGGACGACAGCTTTCCCAAGAGACCCAGTACTTC. Translating gives CASSGRQLSQETQYF.

This clone turned up a few times. The chain uses TRBV19 and TRBJ2-3, with 9 nucleotides matching TRBD2. This CDR3 region has 16 residues. Per germline, CDR1 LNHDA and CDR2 SQIVND (reference sequence). Trimming cost V 5 bases and J 0 bases; bases outside gene matches: 6. CDR3 nucleotide sequence: TGTGCCAGTAGTGGCCGTGCGGGGGGGAGCACAGATACGCAGTATTTT. Its protein is CASSGRAGGSTDTQYF.

V and J are TRBV10-2 and TRBJ2-7; the D gene is possibly TRBD2 (5 bases). This CDR3 region has 12 residues. The V end lost 7 bases, the J end lost 4 bases, and 11 bases lay between the germline ends. The germline V gene encodes CDR1 WSHSY and CDR2 SAAADI. CDR3 loop: CASKGALYEQYF. In DNA form, the CDR3 reads TGCGCCAGCAAGGGAGCACTATACGAGCAGTACTTC.

The chain uses TRBV27 and TRBJ2-7, with D tentatively TRBD2 (5 bases). From germline, CDR1 is MNHEY and CDR2 SMNVEV (reference sequence). CDR3 length: 15 residues. V lost 0 bases, J lost 2 bases, and 11 bases lay in between. DNA for the CDR3: TGTGCCAGCAGTTTATCGCCCGCGCGGGCCTACGAGCAGTACTTC. As protein: CASSLSPARAYEQYF.

The V and J genes are TRBV9 and TRBJ2-1, with 16 bases matching TRBD2. Germline CDR1 and CDR2: SGDLS and YYNGEE. Losses at the gene ends were 2 bases for V and 9 bases for J; bases not matched to a gene: 2. The CDR3 extends over 15 amino acids. CDR3 nucleotide sequence: TGTGCCAGCAGCGTTGGGACTAGCGGGAGGGTTGAGCAGTTCTTC. This translates into CASSVGTSGRVEQFF.

The chain couples TRBV7-2 to TRBJ2-3; 7 bases map to TRBD1. The V gene end was trimmed by 6 bases and the J gene end by 3 bases; junction bases not matched to a gene: 12. Germline CDR1 and CDR2: SGHTA and FQGNSA. The CDR3 runs 16 residues. CDR3 bases: TGTGCCAGCAGTAATCAACCCGGGACAGCGACAGATACGCAGTATTTT. This translates into CASSNQPGTATDTQYF.

This clone was seen a few times. The sample carries other DNA sequences with the same CDR3. This chain connects TRBV7-9 to TRBJ1-2; the match to TRBD1 covers 7 bases. Germline V gene data show CDR1 as SEHNR and CDR2 as FQNEAQ (reference sequence). Trimming cost V 4 bases and J 2 bases; bases outside gene matches: 4. The CDR3 has 14 residues. DNA of the CDR3: TGTGCCAGCAGCTCGACAGGGACGAACTATGGCTACACCTTC. Protein: CASSSTGTNYGYTF.

The chain is built from TRBV9 and TRBJ1-1; 8 nucleotides align to TRBD1. Trimming at V came to 0 bases and at J to 4 bases, leaving 5 bases not matched to a gene. Per germline, CDR1 SGDLS and CDR2 YYNGEE. The CDR3 has 15 amino acids. The CDR3 sequence: CASSVEQGAGTEAFF. In DNA form, the CDR3 reads TGTGCCAGCAGCGTAGAGCAGGGGGCTGGCACTGAAGCTTTCTTT.

In nucleotides, the CDR3 is TGTGCCAGCAGTTACAACGGGTTGGGCACTGAAGCTTTCTTT. Translated, it gives CASSYNGLGTEAFF. The genes are TRBV6-6 and TRBJ1-1; D remains ambiguous. Germline-derived CDR1 and CDR2 are MNHNY and SVGAGI (reference sequence). The V gene lost 2 bases and the J gene lost 4 bases, with 11 bases spanning the gap. CDR3 length: 14 amino acids.

This chain uses TRBV7-9 with TRBJ2-7; tentatively, D is TRBD1 (5 bases). CDR1 and CDR2 from the germline V gene are SEHNR and FQNEAQ (reference sequence). This CDR3 has 13 amino acids. V dropped 7 bases and J dropped 6 bases, with 16 bases sitting between them. The CDR3 sequence: CASTASGYPEQYF. The CDR3 DNA reads TGTGCCAGCACCGCATCAGGGTATCCCGAGCAGTACTTC. The full variable domain, completed using reference TRBV7-9 and TRBJ2-7, is DTGVSQNPRHKITKRGQNVTFRCDPISEHNRLYWYRQTLGQGPEFLTYFQNEAQLEKSRLLSDRFSAERPKGSFSTLEIQRTEQGDSAMYLCASTASGYPEQYFGPGTRLTVT.

This chain links TRBV6-4 with TRBJ1-5; 8 bases are shared with TRBD1. V lost 7 bases, J lost 4 bases, and 12 bases stayed unmatched. CDR1 and CDR2 (germline): MRHNA, SNTAGT. The CDR3 length is 16 residues. This CDR3 reads CASNSLGTGRNQPQHF. The CDR3 DNA reads as TGTGCCAGCAACAGCCTAGGGACAGGAAGAAATCAGCCCCAGCATTTT.

This clone was recorded once. The V and J genes are TRBV27 and TRBJ2-7; D possibly corresponds to TRBD2 (6 bases). The CDR3 is 15 residues long. V was shortened by 8 bases and J by 2 bases, with 19 bases between the two germline ends. Germline-derived CDR1 and CDR2 are MNHEY and SMNVEV (reference sequence). CDR3 nucleotides: TGTGCCAGCGCCCTGTCGGCGGGAACTACCTACGAGCAGTACTTC. Amino acids: CASALSAGTTYEQYF.

The chain joins TRBV29-1 to TRBJ1-3; D might be TRBD1 (6 bases). The germline gives CDR1 SQVTM, CDR2 ANQGSEA. The V end lost 7 bases, the J end lost 0 bases, and 13 bases lay between the germline ends. The CDR3 runs 14 residues. CDR3 region: CSAQDSNSGNTIYF. The CDR3 bases are TGCAGCGCCCAGGACAGTAACTCTGGAAACACCATATATTTT.

The DNA for the CDR3 is TGTGCCTGGAGTGGTCGGGAGGGGCTCGCCTACGAGCAGTACTTC. It yields the protein CAWSGREGLAYEQYF. This sequence joins TRBV30 and TRBJ2-7; 8 bases map to TRBD2. Germline CDR1 is GTSNPN and CDR2 is SVGIG (reference sequence). The CDR3 runs 15 residues. The trim removed 1 base at V and 2 bases at J, leaving 7 bases unmatched.

This clone appeared a single time. This chain links TRBV11-2 with TRBJ2-7; D is possibly TRBD2 (5 bases). This CDR3 has 12 residues. Germline CDR1 and CDR2: SGHAT and FQNNGV. V was trimmed by 8 bases and J by 1 base, leaving 9 bases between them. In DNA form, the CDR3 reads TGTGCCAGCCACGGGATATCCTACGAGCAGTACTTC. Translated, it gives CASHGISYEQYF. Using reference TRBV11-2 and TRBJ2-7 for the parts outside the CDR3, the full variable domain is EAGVAQSPRYKIIEKRQSVAFWCNPISGHATLYWYQQILGQGPKLLIQFQNNGVVDDSQLPKDRFSAERLKGVDSTLKIQPAKLEDSAVYLCASHGISYEQYFGPGTRLTVT.

The chain carries TRBV5-4 and TRBJ2-2; D is perhaps TRBD2 (5 bases). Germline assignment: CDR1 SGHNT and CDR2 YYREEE (reference sequence). This CDR3 contains 17 residues. V was clipped by 2 bases and J by 3 bases, with 17 bases between them. The CDR3 bases are TGTGCCAGCAGCTTCGCCCTCGGGCTAGCAGACACCGGGGAGCTGTTTTTT. This sequence encodes CASSFALGLADTGELFF.

This rearrangement joins TRBV27 to TRBJ2-7; perhaps TRBD2 as D (7 bases). Germline CDR1 reads MNHEY; CDR2 reads SMNVEV (reference sequence). V dropped 2 bases and J dropped 2 bases, with 13 bases sitting between them. The CDR3 covers 15 residues. As DNA, the CDR3 is TGTGCCAGCAGTTTAGCGGGGGACAACGCCTACGAGCAGTACTTC. Its protein is CASSLAGDNAYEQYF.